Presented here are 31 T cell receptor beta chains from one specimen sequenced in a study of monozygotic twins with inflammatory bowel disease. TCRdb reprocessed the 5' RACE reads and keeps a single row for each CDR3 protein, giving no DNA. In total, the table holds more than 300,000 distinct CDR3 sequences. The source material was blood. All receptors come from a human donor with ulcerative colitis or Crohn's disease, or a healthy co-twin of an affected twin (not recorded which).

This chain joins TRBV9 and TRBJ1-1. The CDR3 runs 13 residues. CDR1 is SGDLS and CDR2 is YYNGEE in the germline V gene. The CDR3: CASRKNMNTEAFF.

The genes are TRBV6-2 or TRBV6-3 and TRBJ2-1. Germline V gives CDR1 MNHEY, CDR2 SVGEGT. There are 14 residues in the CDR3. The CDR3 loop is CASSAGGAYNEQFF.

The chain uses TRBV9 and TRBJ2-2; with no DNA, the TCRdb D assignment of TRBD1 cannot be verified. Germline lookup yields CDR1 SGDLS and CDR2 YYNGEE. The length of the CDR3 is 16 residues. The CDR3 region is CASSVGWGFGTGELFF.

This chain uses TRBV19 with TRBJ2-7. From germline, CDR1 is LNHDA and CDR2 SQIVND (reference sequence). The CDR3 consists of 13 residues. Here the CDR3 reads CASSVSGSYEQYF.

V usage is TRBV20-1 and J usage is TRBJ2-5; absent DNA, TCRdb's TRBD1 call cannot be checked. Germline V CDR1 and CDR2: DFQATT, SNEGSKA (reference sequence). This CDR3 spans 15 amino acids. The CDR3 loop is CRGNRDRGLVETQYF.

V is TRBV5-1 and J is TRBJ1-2; absent DNA, TCRdb's TRBD1 call cannot be checked. The CDR3 consists of 14 residues. Germline CDR1 reads SGHRS; CDR2 reads YFSETQ. CDR3 residues: CASSFRATREGYTF.

The rearrangement uses TRBV28 and TRBJ1-4; without DNA, the TCRdb call of TRBD1 cannot be checked. This CDR3 comprises 15 residues. Per germline, CDR1 MDHEN and CDR2 SYDVKM. CDR3 sequence: CASREIGTGFEKLFF.

The CDR3 sequence is CASSRTLGATPKNTEAFF. The V gene is TRBV4-3, the J gene TRBJ1-1; the D call from TCRdb, TRBD1, cannot be confirmed without DNA. The CDR3 contains 18 residues. Germline V gene data show CDR1 as LGHNA and CDR2 as YSLEER.

The rearrangement links TRBV30 to TRBJ1-2; TCRdb names TRBD1, which stays unverified in the absence of DNA. Germline V gene lookup returns CDR1 GTSNPN and CDR2 SVGIG (reference sequence). The CDR3 has 11 amino acids. The CDR3 is CAWSPGGGYTF.

This CDR3 reads CATSDRSQKETQYF. The J gene is TRBJ2-5, the V gene TRBV24-1. This CDR3 comprises 14 residues. Germline CDR1 and CDR2: KGHDR and SFDVKD.

The J gene is TRBJ2-6, the V gene TRBV6-2 or TRBV6-3. The CDR3 has 11 residues. The germline V gene has CDR1 MNHEY and CDR2 SVGEGT. The CDR3 protein is CASTEWNVLTF.

The J gene is TRBJ2-2, the V gene TRBV24-1; checking the TCRdb D call of TRBD1 is not possible without DNA. Germline V gene data show CDR1 as KGHDR and CDR2 as SFDVKD. The CDR3 length is 14 residues. The CDR3 is CATSGQRNTGELFF.

The gene calls are TRBV11-2 and TRBJ2-7; TCRdb proposes TRBD1, but this gene call is untestable without DNA. The CDR3 length is 18 residues. Germline CDR1 SGHAT, CDR2 FQNNGV. CDR3 sequence reads: CASSLRTPQGPISYEQYF.

V usage is TRBV29-1 and J usage is TRBJ2-3; TCRdb proposes TRBD1, but this gene call is untestable without DNA. The CDR3 covers 16 residues. Germline assignment: CDR1 SQVTM and CDR2 ANQGSEA. CDR3 amino acids: CSVEDLTRGGTDTQYF.

The rearrangement uses TRBV12-3 or TRBV12-4 and TRBJ1-6; TCRdb designates TRBD1, a call that cannot be tested without DNA. The CDR3 is made up of 15 amino acids. The CDR3 loop reads CASSLLDRLGSPLHF.

The chain has TRBV16 and TRBJ2-3; TCRdb's D gene call, TRBD1, goes unchecked for lack of DNA. CDR3 length: 15 residues. Germline V gene sequence: CDR1 KGHSY, CDR2 FQNENV. This CDR3 is CASSPPGGMTDTQYF.

The gene calls are TRBV6-2 or TRBV6-3 and TRBJ1-5. Germline V gene lookup returns CDR1 MNHEY and CDR2 SVGEGT. The CDR3 contains 15 residues. The CDR3 here is CASLATHAGNQPQHF.

CDR3 amino acids: CASSATSSTDTQYF. The chain links TRBV3-1 to TRBJ2-3; the TCRdb D gene call, TRBD2, has no DNA to confirm it. CDR1 and CDR2 (germline): LGHDT, YNNKEL (reference sequence). This CDR3 has 14 residues.

This chain's CDR3 is CSAKPGQLSSYNSPLHF. The V gene is TRBV20-1, the J gene TRBJ1-6; TCRdb outputs TRBD1, but without DNA this stays unchecked. The CDR3 consists of 17 residues. Germline V lookup: CDR1 DFQATT, CDR2 SNEGSKA (reference sequence).

J is TRBJ2-1 and V is TRBV20-1; TCRdb selects TRBD2, and the lack of DNA leaves this call unchecked. This CDR3 contains 19 residues. The V gene's germline CDR1 is DFQATT and CDR2 SNEGSKA (reference sequence). This chain's CDR3 is CSARDLASGRPGSYNEQFF.

The chain recombines TRBV23-1 with TRBJ1-5; without DNA, the TCRdb call of TRBD1 cannot be checked. TRBV23-1 is given ORF status, its function remaining uncertain. The CDR3 sequence is 19 residues long. The CDR3 protein is CASSHPAPSDGYSNQPQHF.

The rearrangement links TRBV18 to TRBJ1-4; TCRdb indicates TRBD1, and absent DNA this call remains unverified. Germline V gene lookup returns CDR1 KGHSH and CDR2 LQKENI. This CDR3 has 15 amino acids. CDR3 sequence: CASSLTGGVGEKLFF.

The chain combines TRBV12-3 or TRBV12-4 with TRBJ1-3. The CDR3 consists of 14 residues. CDR3 sequence reads: CASSFANSGNTIYF.

This chain uses TRBV5-1 with TRBJ1-5. CDR3 length equals 15 residues. From germline, CDR1 is SGHRS and CDR2 YFSETQ. This chain's CDR3 is CASSLVPGPNQPQHF.

This sequence joins TRBV7-9 and TRBJ2-7; TCRdb selects TRBD1, and the lack of DNA leaves this call unchecked. CDR3 size: 13 residues. From germline, CDR1 is SEHNR and CDR2 FQNEAQ (reference sequence). CDR3 sequence reads: CASSLSGGNEQYF.

The V call is TRBV5-1, the J call TRBJ1-1; without DNA, the TCRdb call of TRBD1 cannot be checked. Germline-derived CDR1 and CDR2 are SGHRS and YFSETQ. The CDR3 is made up of 15 amino acids. CDR3 protein: CASSYYRAENTEAFF.

V gene TRBV20-1 combines with J gene TRBJ2-7; TCRdb indicates TRBD2, and absent DNA this call remains unverified. CDR1 and CDR2 (germline): DFQATT, SNEGSKA (reference sequence). The CDR3 runs 14 residues. This CDR3 reads CSTISGTSDYEQYF.

The chain uses TRBV7-2 and TRBJ2-7; TCRdb's assignment of TRBD2 cannot be checked, as there is no DNA. The germline V gene encodes CDR1 SGHTA and CDR2 FQGNSA. The CDR3 extends over 15 amino acids. CDR3 sequence reads: CASSLGGLALDEQYF.

V usage is TRBV29-1 and J usage is TRBJ2-7; checking the TCRdb D call of TRBD1 is not possible without DNA. Germline-derived CDR1 and CDR2 are SQVTM and ANQGSEA. The CDR3 has 12 residues. CDR3 sequence reads: CSVEDQTVGQYF.

The chain joins TRBV6-2 or TRBV6-3 to TRBJ1-4. Germline assignment: CDR1 MNHEY and CDR2 SVGEGT. The CDR3 contains 14 residues. The CDR3 loop is CASSFSIDSEKLFF.

V gene TRBV3-1 combines with J gene TRBJ1-3; no DNA is available, so the TRBD1 call from TCRdb remains unchecked. The CDR3 totals 16 residues. CDR1 and CDR2 (germline): LGHDT, YNNKEL (reference sequence). The CDR3 sequence is CASSQRDSLSGNTIYF.